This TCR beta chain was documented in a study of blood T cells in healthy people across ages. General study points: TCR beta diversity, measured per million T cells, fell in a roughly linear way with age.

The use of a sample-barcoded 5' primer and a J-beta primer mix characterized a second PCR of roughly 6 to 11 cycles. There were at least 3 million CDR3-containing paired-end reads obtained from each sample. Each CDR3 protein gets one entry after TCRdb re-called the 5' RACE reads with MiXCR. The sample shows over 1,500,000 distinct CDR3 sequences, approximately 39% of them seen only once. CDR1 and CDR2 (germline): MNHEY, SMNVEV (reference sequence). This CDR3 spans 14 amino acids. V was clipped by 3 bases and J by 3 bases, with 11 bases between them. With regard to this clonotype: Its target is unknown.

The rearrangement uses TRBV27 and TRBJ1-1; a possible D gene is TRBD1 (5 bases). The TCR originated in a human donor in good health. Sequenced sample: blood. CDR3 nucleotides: TGTGCCAGCAGTTTTGGGGGAGGTGACACTGAAGCTTTCTTT. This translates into CASSFGGGDTEAFF.